The rows below give T cell receptor beta chains drawn from one sample of a study of Ad26.COV2.S vaccination and SARS-CoV-2 variants. Assay: immunoSEQ multiplex PCR; the TCRdb copy retains only in-frame clones and omits some. The table has about 680,000 clones, roughly 90% seen once. Sequenced here: peripheral blood, sampled in a trial of Ad26.COV2.S vaccine versus placebo. These receptors all stem from a person aged 18-60 years who received the Ad26.COV2.S COVID-19 vaccine or a placebo. The CDR3 runs from the conserved cysteine through the conserved F or W. Rows may omit the clone size; those that give it use once, few, many or a size class.

clone_size: few
v_call: TRBV4-1
cdr3_aa: CASSPQSGSNQPQHF

clone_size: .
v_call: TRBV19
cdr3_aa: CASSILLTGIDAGELFF

clone_size: once
v_call: TRBV18
cdr3_aa: CASSPRSGGTDTQYF

clone_size: .
v_call: TRBV19
cdr3_aa: CASSIDGGPGELFF

clone_size: .
v_call: TRBV20-1
cdr3_aa: CSARSGGSAFF

clone_size: .
v_call: TRBV2
cdr3_aa: CASLYAPGNQPQHF

clone_size: .
v_call: TRBV14
cdr3_aa: CASSQVGGSYNEQFF

clone_size: .
v_call: TRBV5-6
cdr3_aa: CASSGGFSGANVLTF

clone_size: .
v_call: TRBV5-6
cdr3_aa: CASSLQGPGELFF

clone_size: once
v_call: TRBV3-1/TRBV3-2
cdr3_aa: CASSQEPGARGYTF

clone_size: .
v_call: TRBV7-2
cdr3_aa: CASSFQGNEPTDTQYF

clone_size: .
v_call: TRBV4-2
cdr3_aa: CASSQEEGRETQYF

clone_size: .
v_call: TRBV6-5
cdr3_aa: CASSYSLQGIGGYTF

clone_size: .
v_call: TRBV30
cdr3_aa: CAWSANAYGYTF

clone_size: .
v_call: TRBV3-1/TRBV3-2
cdr3_aa: CASSQGPPLGAINYEQYF

clone_size: once
v_call: TRBV19
cdr3_aa: CASSISPGAYEQYF

clone_size: once
v_call: TRBV19
cdr3_aa: CASSSAGTAMTTQYF

clone_size: .
v_call: TRBV4-3
cdr3_aa: CASSQGFWTGLAEAFF

clone_size: .
v_call: TRBV5-1
cdr3_aa: CASSSGTGGFQPQHF

clone_size: .
v_call: TRBV10-2
cdr3_aa: CASSGGQVNEKLFF

clone_size: .
v_call: TRBV5-8
cdr3_aa: CASSRDGNYGYTF

clone_size: .
v_call: TRBV12-3/TRBV12-4
cdr3_aa: CASIEYGELFF

clone_size: .
v_call: TRBV9
cdr3_aa: CASNGGRYNEKLFF

clone_size: .
v_call: TRBV30
cdr3_aa: CAWRATGRGDQPQHF

clone_size: .
v_call: TRBV7-2
cdr3_aa: CASSLGTSANIQYF

clone_size: once
v_call: TRBV6-5
cdr3_aa: CASSYVQVNTEAFF

clone_size: .
v_call: TRBV7-3
cdr3_aa: CASSLGSGDEAFF

clone_size: .
v_call: TRBV7-9
cdr3_aa: CASSLSVFQGLRGNSPLHF

clone_size: .
v_call: TRBV2
cdr3_aa: CASSTGLAGLDTQYF